This T cell receptor (beta chain) was sequenced in a study of OX40 agonist ivuxolimab in advanced cancers. Across the study: Therapy given before enrollment (anti-PD-1, anti-PD-L1 or anti-CTLA-4) was allowed, and 35% to 45% had some. Notes on the study in general: Among patients with partial responses at 0.1-3.0 mg/kg, clonal expansion was among the lowest.

The assay was immunoSEQ multiplex PCR, and TCRdb's table has in-frame clones only and misses some. The sample lists about 99,000 clones, around 94% occurring once. As for this clone: Its target is not known. At the DNA level, this CDR3 is encoded by other sequences in the same sample as well.

In germline, CDR1 is SGHRS, CDR2 YFSETQ. V dropped 4 bases and J dropped 3 bases, with 14 bases sitting between them. The CDR3 covers 14 residues. The sequencing used CD4+ or CD8+ T cells sorted from blood, collected in a trial of the OX40 agonist ivuxolimab. This TCR was recovered from an adult with an advanced solid tumor such as melanoma, head and neck, liver or kidney cancer. V gene TRBV5-1 combines with J gene TRBJ2-7; D tentatively reads TRBD1 or TRBD2 (5 bases each). CDR3 sequence (DNA): TGCGCCAGCAGCCACCGGGACGGAGGCTACGAGCAGTACTTC. It is translated as CASSHRDGGYEQYF.